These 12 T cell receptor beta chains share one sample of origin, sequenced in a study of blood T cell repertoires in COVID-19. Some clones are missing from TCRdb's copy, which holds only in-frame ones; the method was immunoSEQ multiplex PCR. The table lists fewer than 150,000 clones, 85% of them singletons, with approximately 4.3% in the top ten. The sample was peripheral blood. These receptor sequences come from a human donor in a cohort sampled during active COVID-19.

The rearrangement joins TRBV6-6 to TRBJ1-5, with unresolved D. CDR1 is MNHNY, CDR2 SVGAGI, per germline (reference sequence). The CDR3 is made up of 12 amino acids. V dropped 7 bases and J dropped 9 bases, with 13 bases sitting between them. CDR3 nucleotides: TGTGCCAGCACCCACTCCCTCGCGCCCCAGCATTTT. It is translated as CASTHSLAPQHF.

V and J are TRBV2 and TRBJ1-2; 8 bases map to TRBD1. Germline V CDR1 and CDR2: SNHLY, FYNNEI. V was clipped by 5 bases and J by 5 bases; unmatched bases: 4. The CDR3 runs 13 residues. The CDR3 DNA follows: TGTGCCAGCAGTTCAGGGGGCCCATATGGCTACACCTTC. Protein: CASSSGGPYGYTF.

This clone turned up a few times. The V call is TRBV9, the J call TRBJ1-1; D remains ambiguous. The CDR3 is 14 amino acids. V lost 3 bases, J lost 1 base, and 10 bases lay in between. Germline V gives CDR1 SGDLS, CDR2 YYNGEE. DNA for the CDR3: TGTGCCAGCAGCGAGCTGGGCACGAACACTGAAGCTTTCTTT. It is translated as CASSELGTNTEAFF.

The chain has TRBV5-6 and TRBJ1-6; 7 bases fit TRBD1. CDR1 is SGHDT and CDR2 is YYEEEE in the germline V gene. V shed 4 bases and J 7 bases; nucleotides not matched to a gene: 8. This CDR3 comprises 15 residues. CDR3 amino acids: CASSALDRLNSPLHF. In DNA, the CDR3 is TGTGCCAGCAGCGCTCTGGACAGGTTGAATTCACCCCTCCACTTT.

The CDR3 coding sequence is TGTGCCAGTAGTCAACGGGCGAACACCGGGGAGCTGTTTTTT. This sequence encodes CASSQRANTGELFF. This rearrangement joins TRBV19 to TRBJ2-2; no clear D gene. Trimming shortened V by 5 bases and J by 0 bases, and 7 bases separated the two germline ends. CDR3 size: 14 residues. Germline assignment: CDR1 LNHDA and CDR2 SQIVND (reference sequence).

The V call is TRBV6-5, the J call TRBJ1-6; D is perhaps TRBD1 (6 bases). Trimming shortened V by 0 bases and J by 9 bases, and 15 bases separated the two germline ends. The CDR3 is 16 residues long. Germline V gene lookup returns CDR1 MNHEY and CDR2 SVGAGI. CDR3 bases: TGTGCCAGCAGTTACTCGGATGGCAGGGGCCCTTCACCCCTCCACTTT. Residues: CASSYSDGRGPSPLHF.

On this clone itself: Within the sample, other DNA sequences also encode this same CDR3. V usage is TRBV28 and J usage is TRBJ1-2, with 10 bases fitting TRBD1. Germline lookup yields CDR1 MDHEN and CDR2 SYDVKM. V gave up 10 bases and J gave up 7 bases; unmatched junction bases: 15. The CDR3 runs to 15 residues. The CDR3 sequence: CATATGGAGGGGYTF. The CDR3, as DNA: TGTGCCACCGCGACAGGGGGCGCTGGGGGGGGTGGCTACACCTTC.

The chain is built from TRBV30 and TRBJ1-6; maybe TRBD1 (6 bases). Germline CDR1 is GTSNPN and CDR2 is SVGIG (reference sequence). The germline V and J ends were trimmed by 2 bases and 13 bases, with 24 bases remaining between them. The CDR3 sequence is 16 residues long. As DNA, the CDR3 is TGTGCCTGGAGTTCCACCGCAGGGGTAACTCCCCGTCCCCTCCACTTT. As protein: CAWSSTAGVTPRPLHF.

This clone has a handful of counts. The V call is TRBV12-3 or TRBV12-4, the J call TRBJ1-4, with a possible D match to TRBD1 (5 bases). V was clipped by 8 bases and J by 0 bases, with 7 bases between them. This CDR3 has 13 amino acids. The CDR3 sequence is CASGDSTNEKLFF. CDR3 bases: TGTGCCAGCGGGGACTCAACTAATGAAAAACTGTTTTTT.

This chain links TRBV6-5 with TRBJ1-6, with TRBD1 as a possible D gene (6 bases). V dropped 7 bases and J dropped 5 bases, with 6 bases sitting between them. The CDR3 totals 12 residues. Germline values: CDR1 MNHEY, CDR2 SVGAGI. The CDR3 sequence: CASNRDNSPLHF. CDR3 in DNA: TGTGCCAGCAACAGGGATAATTCACCCCTCCACTTT.

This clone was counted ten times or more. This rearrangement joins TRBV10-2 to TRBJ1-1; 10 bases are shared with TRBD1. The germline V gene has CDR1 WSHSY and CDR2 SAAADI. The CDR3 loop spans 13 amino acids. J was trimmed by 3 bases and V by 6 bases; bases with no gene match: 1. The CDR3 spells CASRDRGYTEAFF. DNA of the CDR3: TGCGCCAGCAGGGACAGGGGGTACACTGAAGCTTTCTTT.

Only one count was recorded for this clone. The CDR3 protein is CASSPGTSGSTEQFF. The DNA of the CDR3 is TGTGCCAGCAGCCCCGGGACTAGCGGGAGCACCGAGCAGTTCTTC. This chain connects TRBV3-1 (or the pseudogene TRBV3-2) to TRBJ2-1, with 14 bases identical to TRBD2. The CDR3 length is 15 residues. V lost 4 bases and J lost 10; bases outside the gene matches: 6. CDR1 LGHDT and CDR2 YNNKEL come from the germline V gene (reference sequence).